This T cell receptor beta chain was sequenced in a study of cytomegalovirus exposure and HLA in healthy donors. General observations from the study: Later analysis associated a missense DCLRE1C variant with TCR beta V- and J-gene trimming.

Comment on this clone: The antigen remains undetermined. This same CDR3 is encoded by further DNA sequences in the sample.

The CDR3 sequence is 11 residues long. Germline V gene sequence: CDR1 SEHNR, CDR2 FQNEAQ (reference sequence). V lost 2 bases to trimming and J lost 7 bases, with 6 bases between them. The PCR used 60 Vbeta and 13 Jbeta primers. The repertoire was sequenced with immunoSEQ multiplex PCR; TCRdb's copy has only in-frame clones and lacks some. This sample has 110,000 or so clones, with 74% found just once. The V and J genes are TRBV7-9 and TRBJ2-7; tentatively, D is TRBD2 (5 bases). The material sequenced was PBMCs. This TCR came from a woman aged 40 to 49 in good health and CMV-seropositive. The CDR3 spells CASSLSGEQYF. CDR3 bases: TGTGCCAGCAGCTTATCGGGGGAGCAGTACTTC. Variable domain in full (rest from reference TRBV7-9 and TRBJ2-7): DTGVSQNPRHKITKRGQNVTFRCDPISEHNRLYWYRQTLGQGPEFLTYFQNEAQLEKSRLLSDRFSAERPKGSFSTLEIQRTEQGDSAMYLCASSLSGEQYFGPGTRLTVT.